The next 25 T cell receptor beta chains were all read from a single sample in a study of blood T cell repertoires in COVID-19. Repertoires were generated with immunoSEQ multiplex PCR, while TCRdb's copy carries only in-frame clones and drops some. Of some 700,000 clones detected, around 90% appear once; the ten largest clones hold approximately 0.25%. Sequencing was carried out using peripheral blood. These receptors were collected from a woman in her late teens or twenties with acute or convalescent COVID-19.

This clone was seen a single time. The chain links TRBV18 to TRBJ2-2; maybe TRBD2 (6 bases). The CDR3 is 15 residues long. V was cut by 0 bases and J by 2 bases, with 7 bases left in between. Germline CDR1 and CDR2: KGHSH and LQKENI. DNA for the CDR3: TGTGCCAGCTCACCACCAGGGACTAACACCGGGGAGCTGTTTTTT. Translated, it gives CASSPPGTNTGELFF.

The chain combines TRBV24-1 with TRBJ2-1, with TRBD1 matching 9 bases. V lost 5 bases to trimming and J lost 7 bases; unmatched junction nucleotides: 11. This CDR3 is 16 amino acids long. Germline V gene sequence: CDR1 KGHDR, CDR2 SFDVKD. This chain's CDR3 is CATSVTGTGPSNEQFF. Here the CDR3 DNA reads TGTGCCACCAGTGTTACCGGGACAGGGCCTTCGAATGAGCAGTTCTTC.

V usage is TRBV24-1 and J usage is TRBJ1-5; weak D call: TRBD1 (6 bases). With 4 bases removed from V and 9 bases from J, the gap between germline ends came to 9 bases. In germline, CDR1 is KGHDR, CDR2 SFDVKD. The CDR3 extends over 12 amino acids. In nucleotides, the CDR3 is TGTGCCACCAGTGAACCGACAGGGCCCCAGCATTTT. It specifies CATSEPTGPQHF.

This clone was observed a handful of times. V usage is TRBV7-3 and J usage is TRBJ2-1, with 10 bases aligning to TRBD1. CDR1 is SGHTA, CDR2 FQGTGA, per germline. V lost 5 bases and J lost 5; bases outside the gene matches: 6. The CDR3 consists of 15 residues. CDR3 region: CASSGQGVSDNEQFF. CDR3 sequence (DNA): TGTGCCAGCAGCGGACAGGGGGTTTCGGACAATGAGCAGTTCTTC.

This clone was counted once. The CDR3 region has the DNA TGTGCCAGCAGCCACGGACAGAAGCAGTACTTC. Translation gives CASSHGQKQYF. V is TRBV3-1 (or the pseudogene TRBV3-2) and J is TRBJ2-7, with D possibly matching TRBD1 (6 bases). This CDR3 is 11 amino acids long. The germline V gene has CDR1 LGHDT and CDR2 YNNKEL (reference sequence). Trimming stripped 3 bases from V and 8 bases from J, with 8 bases between.

The count of this clone is one. The J gene is TRBJ1-1, the V gene TRBV19; weak D call: TRBD1 (5 bases). Germline V gene data show CDR1 as LNHDA and CDR2 as SQIVND (reference sequence). The CDR3 is 15 amino acids. Trimming stripped 6 bases from V and 3 bases from J, with 17 bases between. CDR3 sequence reads: CASRVLRGRDTEAFF. The CDR3 nucleotides read TGTGCCAGTAGGGTCCTCCGGGGGAGAGACACTGAAGCTTTCTTT.

The chain recombines TRBV6-6 with TRBJ1-5; D may be TRBD1 (6 bases). CDR3 length: 14 amino acids. Germline lookup yields CDR1 MNHNY and CDR2 SVGAGI (reference sequence). V lost 2 bases, J lost 5 bases, and 10 bases lay in between. CDR3 amino acids: CASSYKQGYQPQHF. The CDR3 nucleotides are TGTGCCAGCAGTTACAAACAGGGATATCAGCCCCAGCATTTT.

The CDR3 is CASSQDISGGTQYF. CDR3 sequence (DNA): TGTGCCAGCAGCCAAGATATAAGCGGGGGTACGCAGTATTTT. V and J are TRBV3-1 (or the pseudogene TRBV3-2) and TRBJ2-3; the match to TRBD2 covers 8 bases. The CDR3 totals 14 residues. Germline loops: CDR1 LGHDT, CDR2 YNNKEL (reference sequence). J lost 8 bases, V lost 0 bases, and 4 bases had no gene match.

V usage is TRBV11-2 and J usage is TRBJ1-5; D not certain. The germline gives CDR1 SGHAT, CDR2 FQNNGV. The CDR3 is made up of 12 amino acids. With 8 bases removed from V and 7 bases from J, the gap between germline ends came to 12 bases. The CDR3 sequence is CASASLGQPQHF. The CDR3 DNA reads as TGTGCCAGCGCGTCCCTCGGGCAGCCCCAGCATTTT.

The genes are TRBV2 and TRBJ2-1, with 7 bases lining up with TRBD1. Germline V gene lookup returns CDR1 SNHLY and CDR2 FYNNEI. The CDR3 covers 14 residues. Germline trimming cut 5 bases from V and 7 bases from J; bases unmatched to any gene: 8. The CDR3 DNA sequence: TGTGCCAGCAGTAAGGGACAGAAGCGGAATGAGCAGTTCTTC. This encodes CASSKGQKRNEQFF.

The V and J genes are TRBV15 and TRBJ1-1; D not certain. The V end lost 8 bases, the J end lost 5 bases, and 9 bases lay between the germline ends. This CDR3 is built from 11 residues. Per the germline V gene, CDR1 is LNHNV and CDR2 is YYDKDF (reference sequence). The CDR3, as DNA: TGTGCCACCGATGCGTGGACTGAAGCTTTCTTT. It translates to CATDAWTEAFF.

The V call is TRBV4-1, the J call TRBJ1-2; tentative D call: TRBD1 (5 bases). The CDR3 sequence is 13 residues long. Germline assignment: CDR1 MGHRA and CDR2 YSYEKL. V shed 3 bases and J shed 7 bases, with 12 bases lying between them. The CDR3 here is CASSHGGSFGYTF. The CDR3 DNA reads TGCGCCAGCAGCCACGGGGGGAGTTTTGGCTACACCTTC.

The chain recombines TRBV10-3 with TRBJ2-5; the match to TRBD1 covers 11 bases. The J segment lost 5 bases and the V segment lost 2 bases, leaving 7 bases of the junction unmatched. Germline assignment: CDR1 ENHRY and CDR2 SYGVKD. This CDR3 spans 16 amino acids. CDR3 in amino acids: CAISEPGQGAWETQYF. The CDR3 DNA follows: TGTGCCATCAGTGAGCCAGGACAGGGGGCATGGGAGACCCAGTACTTC.

V and J are TRBV30 and TRBJ1-1; TRBD1 might be the D (6 bases). The CDR3 sequence is 14 residues long. Germline CDR1 is GTSNPN and CDR2 is SVGIG (reference sequence). The ends were cut back, 2 bases at V and 3 bases at J, with 13 bases in the middle. The CDR3 sequence is CAWSYTGLYTEAFF. CDR3 nucleotide sequence: TGTGCCTGGAGTTATACAGGGTTATACACTGAAGCTTTCTTT. The full variable domain, completed using reference TRBV30 and TRBJ1-1, is SQTIHQWPATLVQPVGSPLSLECTVEGTSNPNLYWYRQAAGRGLQLLFYSVGIGQISSEVPQNLSASRPQDRQFILSSKKLLLSDSGFYLCAWSYTGLYTEAFFGQGTRLTVV.

V and J are TRBV4-3 and TRBJ2-7; 10 bases are a match to TRBD2. Losses at the gene ends were 3 bases for V and 1 base for J; bases not matched to a gene: 12. This CDR3 has 18 residues. Germline CDR1 LGHNA, CDR2 YSLEER. This CDR3 reads CASSQGPPGLAQSYEQYF. The CDR3 region has the DNA TGCGCCAGCAGCCAGGGACCTCCGGGACTAGCGCAATCCTACGAGCAGTACTTC.

The chain joins TRBV14 to TRBJ2-7; D is uncertain. V lost 0 bases and J 5 bases, leaving 14 bases between the germline ends. The CDR3 totals 15 residues. Germline values: CDR1 SGHDN, CDR2 FVKESK. CDR3 bases: TGTGCCAGCAGCCAAGAGGGCTGGGTTCTAAACGAGCAGTACTTC. This codes for CASSQEGWVLNEQYF. Looking up the rest from reference TRBV14 and TRBJ2-7 gives the full variable domain: EAGVTQFPSHSVIEKGQTVTLRCDPISGHDNLYWYRRVMGKEIKFLLHFVKESKQDESGMPNNRFLAERTGGTYSTLKVQPAELEDSGVYFCASSQEGWVLNEQYFGPGTRLTVT.

The chain has TRBV6-5 and TRBJ2-1; perhaps TRBD2 as D (6 bases). V lost 10 bases and J lost 7, with 14 bases in between. In germline, CDR1 is MNHEY, CDR2 SVGAGI. The CDR3 length is 12 residues. The CDR3 bases are TGTGCCACCCTCGGTGGGGGGAATGAGCAGTTCTTC. Encoded protein: CATLGGGNEQFF.

The chain has TRBV5-1 and TRBJ2-1; 12 bases match TRBD2. In germline, CDR1 is SGHRS, CDR2 YFSETQ. The ends lost 1 base at V and 7 bases at J; junction bases unmatched: 6. CDR3 length: 16 amino acids. DNA for the CDR3: TGCGCCAGCAGCTTGCTAGCGGGGGGGCCGGCGAATGAGCAGTTCTTC. As protein: CASSLLAGGPANEQFF.

The V and J genes are TRBV5-4 and TRBJ2-2; D is uncertain. Per germline, CDR1 SGHNT and CDR2 YYREEE (reference sequence). The CDR3 has 12 residues. Trimming took off 4 bases at V and 6 bases at J, with 7 bases between the two ends. In DNA form, the CDR3 reads TGTGCCAGCAGCCTGAGCGCCGGGGAGCTGTTTTTT. This encodes CASSLSAGELFF.

This chain links TRBV11-2 with TRBJ2-1; TRBD2 matches 9 bases. This CDR3 comprises 15 residues. J lost 10 bases, V lost 1 base, and 8 bases had no gene match. Per the germline V gene, CDR1 is SGHAT and CDR2 is FQNNGV. CDR3 nucleotides: TGTGCCAGCAGCTTAGGCGCGGGGGGGCCCTGGGAGCAGTTCTTC. As protein: CASSLGAGGPWEQFF.

The chain carries TRBV7-2 and TRBJ1-3, with TRBD1 matching 11 bases. CDR1 SGHTA and CDR2 FQGNSA come from the germline V gene. The CDR3 runs 15 residues. J gave up 4 bases and V 5 bases, and 4 bases lay outside the gene matches. In nucleotides, the CDR3 is TGTGCCAGCAGCGCGGACAGGGGGCTAGGAAACACCATATATTTT. It specifies CASSADRGLGNTIYF.

At least ten counts were recorded for this clone. The V and J genes are TRBV7-2 and TRBJ1-6; no definite D call. Germline V gene lookup returns CDR1 SGHTA and CDR2 FQGNSA. V lost 5 bases and J lost 7, with 18 bases in between. The CDR3 has 16 amino acids. The CDR3 coding sequence is TGTGCCAGCAGCCCGCGCCGGGGTGGTGGCAATTCACCCCTCCACTTT. Its translation: CASSPRRGGGNSPLHF. The variable domain in full, completed from reference TRBV7-2 and TRBJ1-6, reads GAGVSQSPSNKVTEKGKDVELRCDPISGHTALYWYRQSLGQGLEFLIYFQGNSAPDKSGLPSDRFSAERTGGSVSTLTIQRTQQEDSAVYLCASSPRRGGGNSPLHFGNGTRLTVT.

The chain is built from TRBV13 and TRBJ1-2; possibly TRBD1 for D (5 bases). CDR1 and CDR2 from the germline V gene are PRHDT and FYEKMQ (reference sequence). The CDR3 has 13 amino acids. The CDR3 DNA reads as TGTGGATGGGGGGGTATGAGGCCCAATGGCTACACCTTC. Protein sequence: CGWGGMRPNGYTF.

The chain joins TRBV27 to TRBJ1-1; D remains ambiguous. With 6 bases removed from V and 3 bases from J, the gap between germline ends came to 8 bases. Germline CDR1 is MNHEY and CDR2 is SMNVEV (reference sequence). This CDR3 contains 12 residues. DNA of the CDR3: TGTGCCAGCAGCACCGGGTACACTGAAGCTTTCTTT. This translates into CASSTGYTEAFF.

The rearrangement uses TRBV19 and TRBJ1-1, with D perhaps matching TRBD1 (6 bases). The V and J ends lost 9 bases and 7 bases respectively, with 21 bases between them. This CDR3 is 14 amino acids long. CDR1 is LNHDA and CDR2 is SQIVND in the germline V gene (reference sequence). The CDR3 region has the DNA TGTGCCAGCCAAATGGGATGGGGGCAGGGTGAAGCTTTCTTT. It is translated as CASQMGWGQGEAFF.